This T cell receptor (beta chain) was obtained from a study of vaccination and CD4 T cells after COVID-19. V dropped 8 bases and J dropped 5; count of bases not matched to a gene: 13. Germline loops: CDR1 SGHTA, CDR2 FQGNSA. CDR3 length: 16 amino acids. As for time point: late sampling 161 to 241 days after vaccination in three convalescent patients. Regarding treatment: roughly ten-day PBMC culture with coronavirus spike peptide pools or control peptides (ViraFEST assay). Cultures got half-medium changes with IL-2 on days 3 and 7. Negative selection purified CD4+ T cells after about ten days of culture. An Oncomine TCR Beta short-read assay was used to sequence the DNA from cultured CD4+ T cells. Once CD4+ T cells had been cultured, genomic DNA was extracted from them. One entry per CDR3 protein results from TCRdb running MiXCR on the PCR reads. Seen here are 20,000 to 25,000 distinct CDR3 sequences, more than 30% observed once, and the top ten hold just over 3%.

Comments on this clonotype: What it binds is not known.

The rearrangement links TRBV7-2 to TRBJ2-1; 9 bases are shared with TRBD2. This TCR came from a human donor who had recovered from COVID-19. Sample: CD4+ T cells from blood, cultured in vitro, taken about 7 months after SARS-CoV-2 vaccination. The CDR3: CASSEREAGIHNEQFF. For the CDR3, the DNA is TGTGCCAGCTCCGAGCGGGAGGCGGGGATCCACAATGAGCAGTTCTTC.